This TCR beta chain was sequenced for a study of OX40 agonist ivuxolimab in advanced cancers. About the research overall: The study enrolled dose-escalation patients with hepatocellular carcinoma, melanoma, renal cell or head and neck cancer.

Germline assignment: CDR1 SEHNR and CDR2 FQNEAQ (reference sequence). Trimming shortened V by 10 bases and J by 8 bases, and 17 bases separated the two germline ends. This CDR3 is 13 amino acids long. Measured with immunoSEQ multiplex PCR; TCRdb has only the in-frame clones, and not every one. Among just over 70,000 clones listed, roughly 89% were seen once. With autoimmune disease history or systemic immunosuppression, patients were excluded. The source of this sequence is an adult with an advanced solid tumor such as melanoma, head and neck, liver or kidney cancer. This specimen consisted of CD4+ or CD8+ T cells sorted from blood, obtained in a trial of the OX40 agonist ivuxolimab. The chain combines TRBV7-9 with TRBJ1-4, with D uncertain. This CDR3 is CATSWAEGEKLFF. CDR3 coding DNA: TGTGCCACCTCCTGGGCCGAAGGGGAAAAACTGTTTTTT.